These 26 T cell receptor beta chains were all obtained from the same sample, sequenced in a study of blood T cell repertoires in COVID-19. Measured with immunoSEQ multiplex PCR; TCRdb has only the in-frame clones, and not every one. The sample lists under 400,000 clones; around 87% were seen once. Source material: PBMCs or T cells enriched from blood (not recorded which). These TCRs come from a man aged 40-49 years in a cohort exposed to, infected with or recovered from COVID-19 (not recorded which).

V gene TRBV5-1 combines with J gene TRBJ1-3; possibly TRBD1 for D (6 bases). The CDR3 is 14 amino acids. The germline V and J ends were trimmed by 0 bases and 8 bases, with 12 bases remaining between them. Germline V gene data show CDR1 as SGHRS and CDR2 as YFSETQ. Here the CDR3 reads CASSLATGSDTIYF. The CDR3 region has the DNA TGCGCCAGCAGCTTGGCTACAGGGTCTGACACCATATATTTT. Filled out from reference TRBV5-1 and TRBJ1-3, the complete variable domain reads KAGVTQTPRYLIKTRGQQVTLSCSPISGHRSVSWYQQTPGQGLQFLFEYFSETQRNKGNFPGRFSGRQFSNSRSEMNVSTLELGDSALYLCASSLATGSDTIYFGEGSWLTVV.

V and J are TRBV5-1 and TRBJ2-5; 7 bases fit TRBD2. The CDR3 runs 16 residues. V shed 0 bases, J shed 2 bases, and the junction held 7 bases outside the gene matches. Germline CDR1 SGHRS, CDR2 YFSETQ. CDR3 sequence reads: CASSLDPAGFQETQYF. CDR3 nucleotides: TGCGCCAGCAGCTTGGATCCAGCGGGATTTCAAGAGACCCAGTACTTC.

The chain couples TRBV7-8 to TRBJ1-5; 7 nucleotides match TRBD1. CDR1 and CDR2 from the germline V gene are SGHVS and FQNEAQ. The V and J ends lost 5 bases and 2 bases, in that order; junction bases with no gene match: 15. This CDR3 is 18 amino acids long. CDR3 region: CASSGTGQLVGRNQPQHF. The CDR3 nucleotides are TGTGCCAGCAGCGGAACGGGACAGCTCGTGGGGCGCAATCAGCCCCAGCATTTT. Supplemented by reference TRBV7-8 and TRBJ1-5, the full variable domain reads GAGVSQSPRYKVAKRGQDVALRCDPISGHVSLFWYQQALGQGPEFLTYFQNEAQLDKSGLPSDRFFAERPEGSVSTLKIQRTQQEDSAVYLCASSGTGQLVGRNQPQHFGDGTRLSIL.

This chain joins TRBV28 and TRBJ2-1, with TRBD2 matching over 12 bases. Germline CDR1 and CDR2: MDHEN and SYDVKM. V lost 3 bases, J lost 4 bases, and 7 bases stayed unmatched. The CDR3 covers 17 residues. In DNA, the CDR3 is TGTGCCAGCAGTTTTTCGACTAGCGGGAGTTTTTACAATGAGCAGTTCTTC. It specifies CASSFSTSGSFYNEQFF.

The chain links TRBV19 to TRBJ1-2; D is uncertain. Germline-derived CDR1 and CDR2 are LNHDA and SQIVND (reference sequence). The V end lost 7 bases, the J end lost 3 bases, and 39 bases lay between the germline ends. The CDR3 totals 22 residues. The CDR3 sequence: CASIKHAPGGHTNTTRDYGYTF. Written as DNA, the CDR3 is TGTGCCAGTATTAAACATGCACCGGGAGGGCACACGAATACGACTAGGGACTATGGCTACACCTTC.

Only one count was recorded for this clone. The rearrangement links TRBV5-1 to TRBJ1-2; D gene ambiguous. V dropped 7 bases and J dropped 6 bases, with 25 bases sitting between them. In germline, CDR1 is SGHRS, CDR2 YFSETQ. The CDR3 contains 16 residues. CDR3 nucleotide sequence: TGCGCCAGCTCACCAACCGGTACAGCCAAACTTAATGGCTACACCTTC. Protein product: CASSPTGTAKLNGYTF.

J is TRBJ2-1 and V is TRBV9, with D perhaps TRBD2 (6 bases). This CDR3 region has 14 residues. Between the trimmed V and J ends, which lost 3 bases and 9 bases, there was a span of 16 bases. From germline, CDR1 is SGDLS and CDR2 YYNGEE. The CDR3 nucleotides are TGTGCCAGCAGCGACCGACTAGGACCATCTGAGCAGTTCTTC. Translating gives CASSDRLGPSEQFF.

The chain joins TRBV15 to TRBJ2-1; 13 bases map to TRBD2. With 1 base clipped from V and 6 bases from J, the junction kept 9 bases outside the gene matches. Germline assignment: CDR1 LNHNV and CDR2 YYDKDF (reference sequence). The CDR3 contains 18 residues. The DNA for the CDR3 is TGTGCCACCAGCAGAGTAACTCAGGGACTAGCGGGGTCCAATGAGCAGTTCTTC. Its translation is CATSRVTQGLAGSNEQFF.

This clone was found once. The rearrangement uses TRBV7-6 and TRBJ2-3; TRBD2 matches at 11 bases. The CDR3 is 14 residues long. CDR1 is SGHVS and CDR2 is FNYEAQ in the germline V gene. V shed 3 bases and J 6 bases; nucleotides not matched to a gene: 2. In nucleotides, the CDR3 is TGTGCCAGCAGCTTTAGCGGGAGGGTGGATACGCAGTATTTT. Protein sequence: CASSFSGRVDTQYF.

This clone was counted ten times or more. The chain links TRBV18 to TRBJ1-6; D perhaps matches TRBD1 (6 bases). V lost 4 bases, J lost 5 bases, and 15 bases lay in between. The CDR3 extends over 16 amino acids. Germline V lookup: CDR1 KGHSH, CDR2 LQKENI. This CDR3 reads CASSRRQADNNSPLHF. In nucleotides, the CDR3 is TGTGCCAGCTCACGTCGACAGGCCGACAATAATTCACCCCTCCACTTT.

This chain joins TRBV28 and TRBJ1-6, with TRBD1 matching 7 bases. In germline, CDR1 is MDHEN, CDR2 SYDVKM. V was clipped by 6 bases and J by 6 bases; unmatched bases: 8. This CDR3 comprises 15 residues. This chain's CDR3 is CASSPGQVFNSPLHF. The CDR3, as DNA: TGTGCCAGCAGCCCCGGACAGGTTTTTAATTCACCCCTCCACTTT. Variable domain in full (rest from reference TRBV28 and TRBJ1-6): DVKVTQSSRYLVKRTGEKVFLECVQDMDHENMFWYRQDPGLGLRLIYFSYDVKMKEKGDIPEGYSVSREKKERFSLILESASTNQTSMYLCASSPGQVFNSPLHFGNGTRLTVT.

Only one count was recorded for this clone. This chain joins TRBV13 and TRBJ1-2; maybe TRBD1 (6 bases). This CDR3 spans 14 amino acids. The germline V gene encodes CDR1 PRHDT and CDR2 FYEKMQ (reference sequence). V lost 5 bases and J 8 bases, leaving 18 bases between the germline ends. CDR3 residues: CASSKRTVGWGYTF. CDR3 DNA sequence: TGTGCCAGCAGCAAGCGGACAGTCGGTTGGGGCTACACCTTC.

This clone was found once. The genes are TRBV27 and TRBJ1-1; 8 positions match TRBD1. Germline V lookup: CDR1 MNHEY, CDR2 SMNVEV (reference sequence). There are 13 residues in the CDR3. V lost 6 bases and J lost 4; bases outside the gene matches: 4. The DNA of the CDR3 is TGTGCCAGCAGACAGGGGGGGGCCACTGAAGCTTTCTTT. Translated: CASRQGGATEAFF.

The chain combines TRBV2 with TRBJ2-2, with a weak D call TRBD1 (5 bases). V shed 6 bases and J shed 4 bases, with 9 bases lying between them. CDR1 and CDR2 from the germline V gene are SNHLY and FYNNEI. CDR3 length: 13 amino acids. CDR3 in amino acids: CASRGQGTGELFF. Here the CDR3 DNA reads TGTGCCAGCAGGGGGCAGGGCACCGGGGAGCTGTTTTTT.

This rearrangement joins TRBV19 to TRBJ1-2, with 9 bases aligning to TRBD1. Per the germline V gene, CDR1 is LNHDA and CDR2 is SQIVND (reference sequence). V was pared by 5 bases and J by 7 bases, with 8 bases of the junction left unmatched. The CDR3 totals 14 residues. The CDR3 loop reads CASSRQQGASGYTF. The CDR3 DNA reads TGTGCCAGTAGTCGACAACAGGGGGCCTCTGGCTACACCTTC. The full variable domain, its missing parts supplied by reference TRBV19 and TRBJ1-2, is DGGITQSPKYLFRKEGQNVTLSCEQNLNHDAMYWYRQDPGQGLRLIYYSQIVNDFQKGDIAEGYSVSREKKESFPLTVTSAQKNPTAFYLCASSRQQGASGYTFGSGTRLTVV.

The rearrangement joins TRBV10-3 to TRBJ1-1; TRBD1 matches 8 bases. V shed 4 bases and J 5 bases; nucleotides not matched to a gene: 9. The CDR3 is 15 amino acids. The V gene's germline CDR1 is ENHRY and CDR2 SYGVKD. The DNA for the CDR3 is TGTGCCATCAGTGTGGACAGGGATGTTGGTACTGAAGCTTTCTTT. Protein product: CAISVDRDVGTEAFF.

This chain joins TRBV7-9 and TRBJ2-7; 7 positions match TRBD2. V was pared by 5 bases and J by 4 bases, with 14 bases of the junction left unmatched. CDR3 size: 16 residues. Germline CDR1 SEHNR, CDR2 FQNEAQ (reference sequence). The CDR3 is CASSPTLADPSYEQYF. In DNA, the CDR3 is TGTGCCAGCAGCCCGACCCTAGCGGACCCCAGTTACGAGCAGTACTTC.

The chain recombines TRBV23-1 with TRBJ2-7, with 9 nucleotides matching TRBD1. TRBV23-1 counts as an open reading frame of uncertain function. CDR3 size: 16 residues. V lost 8 bases, J lost 4 bases, and 15 bases stayed unmatched. CDR3 loop: CASAGGTGTMGYEQYF. The DNA of the CDR3 is TGCGCCAGCGCAGGGGGGACAGGGACGATGGGTTACGAGCAGTACTTC.

The chain recombines TRBV5-1 with TRBJ2-1, with 9 bases fitting TRBD2. With 3 bases clipped from V and 8 bases from J, the junction kept 15 bases outside the gene matches. CDR1 SGHRS and CDR2 YFSETQ come from the germline V gene. This CDR3 spans 17 amino acids. CDR3 sequence: CASSSRAGGQVVDEQFF. CDR3 bases: TGCGCCAGCAGCTCCCGGGCGGGGGGGCAGGTTGTCGATGAGCAGTTCTTC.

The chain is built from TRBV7-6 and TRBJ2-5; D is possibly TRBD1 (5 bases). Trimming took 1 base from V and 7 from J, leaving 7 bases between them. The CDR3 has 12 residues. Looked up from germline, CDR1 is SGHVS and CDR2 is FNYEAQ. The CDR3 DNA follows: TGTGCCAGCAGCTTAGGACAGTGGACCCAGTACTTC. Residues: CASSLGQWTQYF. The full variable domain, completed using reference TRBV7-6 and TRBJ2-5, is GAGVSQSPRYKVTKRGQDVALRCDPISGHVSLYWYRQALGQGPEFLTYFNYEAQQDKSGLPNDRFSAERPEGSISTLTIQRTEQRDSAMYRCASSLGQWTQYFGPGTRLLVL.

The rearrangement uses TRBV5-4 and TRBJ2-7; the match to TRBD2 covers 11 bases. In germline, CDR1 is SGHNT, CDR2 YYREEE (reference sequence). This CDR3 is 16 amino acids long. J gave up 2 bases and V 5 bases, and 9 bases lay outside the gene matches. DNA for the CDR3: TGTGCCAGCAGTCCCGGGGGGGGACTAGCGGCCTACGAGCAGTACTTC. Translation: CASSPGGGLAAYEQYF.

The chain recombines TRBV5-1 with TRBJ1-1, with 9 bases aligning to TRBD1. Germline values: CDR1 SGHRS, CDR2 YFSETQ. The CDR3 totals 15 residues. Trimming removed 4 bases from V and 3 bases from J; junction bases left unmatched: 7. The DNA for the CDR3 is TGCGCCAGCAGCCCGGGGACAGGGCCTTACACTGAAGCTTTCTTT. Translating it yields CASSPGTGPYTEAFF.

The rearrangement uses TRBV25-1 and TRBJ1-5, with D tentatively TRBD1 (6 bases). Germline CDR1 MGHDK, CDR2 SYGVNS. The length of the CDR3 is 14 residues. Trimming removed 3 bases at V and 5 bases at J, with 11 bases between. The CDR3 loop is CASSDHRDYQPQHF. CDR3 in DNA: TGTGCCAGCAGTGACCACAGGGATTATCAGCCCCAGCATTTT. The whole variable domain, filled in from reference TRBV25-1 and TRBJ1-5, reads EADIYQTPRYLVIGTGKKITLECSQTMGHDKMYWYQQDPGMELHLIHYSYGVNSTEKGDLSSESTVSRIRTEHFPLTLESARPSHTSQYLCASSDHRDYQPQHFGDGTRLSIL.

The rearrangement uses TRBV28 and TRBJ2-7; 7 nucleotides line up with TRBD2. V lost 6 bases and J lost 7; bases outside the gene matches: 9. CDR3 length: 13 amino acids. CDR1 is MDHEN, CDR2 SYDVKM, per germline. CDR3 region: CASREALSGEQYF. CDR3 sequence (DNA): TGTGCCAGCAGGGAGGCCCTTAGCGGGGAGCAGTACTTC.

The rearrangement uses TRBV5-1 and TRBJ2-5; TRBD2 matches 9 bases. CDR1 and CDR2 from the germline V gene are SGHRS and YFSETQ. This CDR3 is built from 15 residues. The V segment lost 2 bases and the J segment 1 base; nucleotides outside the gene matches: 3. In nucleotides, the CDR3 is TGCGCCAGCAGCTTCGGTAGCGGGAGCCAAGAGACCCAGTACTTC. Encoded protein: CASSFGSGSQETQYF.

The chain couples TRBV5-1 to TRBJ1-3; 8 positions agree with TRBD1. CDR1 is SGHRS, CDR2 YFSETQ, per germline. The CDR3 runs 16 residues. After removal of 0 bases from V and 0 bases from J, the junction contained 2 bases not matched to a gene. The CDR3 spells CASSLDTGGSGNTIYF. The CDR3 region has the DNA TGCGCCAGCAGCTTGGATACAGGGGGCTCTGGAAACACCATATATTTT.